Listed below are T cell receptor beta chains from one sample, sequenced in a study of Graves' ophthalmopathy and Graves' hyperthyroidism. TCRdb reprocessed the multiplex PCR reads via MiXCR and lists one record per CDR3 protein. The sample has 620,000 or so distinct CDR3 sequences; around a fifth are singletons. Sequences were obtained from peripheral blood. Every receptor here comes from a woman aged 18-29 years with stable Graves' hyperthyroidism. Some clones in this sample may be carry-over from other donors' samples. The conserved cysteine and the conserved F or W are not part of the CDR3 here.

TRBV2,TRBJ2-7,ASSYVRITGTSYEQY
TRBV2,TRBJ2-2,ASRDDSGGTGELF
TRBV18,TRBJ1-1,ASSHEVNTEAF
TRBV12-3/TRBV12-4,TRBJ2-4,ASSLPGQGYIKY
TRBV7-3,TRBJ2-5,ASSPAGGRKETQY
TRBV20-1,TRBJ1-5,SAREGGSDSNQPQH
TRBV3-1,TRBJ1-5,ASSQSDQPQH
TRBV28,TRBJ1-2,ASSAGFFVGYT
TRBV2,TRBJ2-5,ASSVTSVQETQY
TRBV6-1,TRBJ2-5,ASRDGQTRQETQY
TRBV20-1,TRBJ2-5,SAGNTPRETQY
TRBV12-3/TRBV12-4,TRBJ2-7,ASSQVGGIQDEQY
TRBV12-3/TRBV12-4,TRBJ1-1,ASSSLTWLASAF
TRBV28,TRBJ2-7,ASSDKTYEQY
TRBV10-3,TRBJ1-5,AISDRGSNQPQH
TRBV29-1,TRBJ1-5,SVGSRSNQPQH
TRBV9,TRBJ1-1,ASSVDTGLNTEAF
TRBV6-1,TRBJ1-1,ASSPGWGARTEAF
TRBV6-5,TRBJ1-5,ASSQKTGVSNQPQH
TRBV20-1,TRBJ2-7,SVGYEQY
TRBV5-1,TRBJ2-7,ASGLVPGLAGGEQY
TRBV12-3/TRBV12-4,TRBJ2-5,ASRAGRDQETQY
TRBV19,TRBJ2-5,ASSMDKFKETQY
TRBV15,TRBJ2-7,ATSREGAYEQY
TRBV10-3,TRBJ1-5,AISEGTGNQPQH
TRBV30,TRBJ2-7,AWSVRGTGKYEQY
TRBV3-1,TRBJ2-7,ASSQDYPYEQY
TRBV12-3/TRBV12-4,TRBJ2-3,ASSQTSGGGTDTQY
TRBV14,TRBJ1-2,ASSQERASTGDGYT
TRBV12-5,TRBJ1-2,ASGLYQGIGYT
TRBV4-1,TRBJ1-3,ASSHPPSGNTIY
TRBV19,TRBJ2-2,AATGAGELF
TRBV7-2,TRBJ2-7,ASSKRDRGLYEQY
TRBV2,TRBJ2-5,ASSDWTPQETQY
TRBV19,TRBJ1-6,ASSISPVTGMYNSPLH
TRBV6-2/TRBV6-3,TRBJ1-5,ASSYDQGGDQPQH